A single sample gave rise to the 30 T cell receptor beta chains below, sequenced in a study of technical replicates of blood from a handful of donors. The assay was immunoSEQ multiplex PCR, and TCRdb's table has in-frame clones only and misses some. The table includes approximately 92,000 clones, 85% to 95% detected once. The sample was T cells isolated from PBMCs. These TCRs come from a human donor in good health.

This chain uses TRBV29-1 with TRBJ2-7; TRBD1 agrees at 10 bases. This CDR3 spans 15 amino acids. Germline V gene sequence: CDR1 SQVTM, CDR2 ANQGSEA. The ends lost 2 bases at V and 6 bases at J; junction bases unmatched: 10. The CDR3 DNA reads TGCAGCGTTGAACTCGGAGGACAGGGGGAGGGCGAGCAGTACTTC. It is translated as CSVELGGQGEGEQYF.

This chain joins TRBV6-4 and TRBJ2-2, with D unclear. CDR1 is MRHNA and CDR2 is SNTAGT in the germline V gene. The CDR3 totals 15 residues. Trimming cost V 2 bases and J 1 base, with 8 bases left between them. The CDR3 nucleotides are TGTGCCAGCAGTGACGTATCAGGGAACACCGGGGAGCTGTTTTTT. Protein product: CASSDVSGNTGELFF.

This chain joins TRBV29-1 and TRBJ2-1; D call uncertain. The V end was cut by 3 bases, the J end by 2 bases, with 11 bases between. The CDR3 covers 14 residues. Germline CDR1 reads SQVTM; CDR2 reads ANQGSEA. The CDR3 DNA reads TGCAGCGTTGATGGGCAGCTTACCTACAATGAGCAGTTCTTC. Translation gives CSVDGQLTYNEQFF.

CDR3 in DNA: TGTGCCAGCAGCTTAGATTTATGGGAGGGTTCAAGTGGCTACACCTTC. It translates to CASSLDLWEGSSGYTF. The chain couples TRBV7-9 to TRBJ1-2, with D hard to call. CDR3 length: 16 residues. With 1 base removed from V and 7 bases from J, the gap between germline ends came to 19 bases. Per the germline V gene, CDR1 is SEHNR and CDR2 is FQNEAQ (reference sequence).

This clone was seen just once. For the CDR3, the DNA is TGTGCCAGCAGCTTAGATACAATATACTCTGGAAACACCATATATTTT. This sequence encodes CASSLDTIYSGNTIYF. J is TRBJ1-3 and V is TRBV7-2; the D is unclear. The length of the CDR3 is 16 residues. Germline CDR1 reads SGHTA; CDR2 reads FQGNSA. V lost 1 base, J lost 0 bases, and 10 bases lay in between.

V gene TRBV6-6 combines with J gene TRBJ1-5, with a weak D call TRBD1 (6 bases). Germline values: CDR1 MNHNY, CDR2 SVGAGI (reference sequence). The CDR3 runs to 13 residues. The germline V and J ends were trimmed by 1 base and 13 bases, with 14 bases remaining between them. The CDR3 loop is CASSYYPGQTQHF. The CDR3 nucleotides read TGTGCCAGCAGTTACTACCCGGGACAAACTCAGCATTTT.

The chain joins TRBV27 to TRBJ1-1; D not certain. CDR3 length equals 14 residues. Germline CDR1 MNHEY, CDR2 SMNVEV (reference sequence). The germline V and J ends were trimmed by 5 bases and 6 bases, with 16 bases remaining between them. Here the CDR3 reads CASSLTPGWAEAFF. CDR3 coding DNA: TGTGCCAGCAGTCTTACACCGGGATGGGCTGAAGCTTTCTTT.

The genes are TRBV7-9 and TRBJ1-4; TRBD1 might be the D (5 bases). V lost 2 bases and J lost 1, with 14 bases in between. The length of the CDR3 is 17 residues. Germline-derived CDR1 and CDR2 are SEHNR and FQNEAQ (reference sequence). Here the CDR3 DNA reads TGTGCCAGCAGCTTATACCCAGGGTGGGTAACTAATGAAAAACTGTTTTTT. It specifies CASSLYPGWVTNEKLFF.

This clone was seen once. J is TRBJ2-7 and V is TRBV5-1; the D gene is possibly TRBD1 (5 bases). The V gene lost 0 bases and the J gene lost 2 bases, with 18 bases spanning the gap. The CDR3 extends over 17 amino acids. Looked up from germline, CDR1 is SGHRS and CDR2 is YFSETQ. The CDR3 bases are TGCGCCAGCAGCTTGGCATTAGGGGCCAGACGGGCCTACGAGCAGTACTTC. Amino acids: CASSLALGARRAYEQYF.

The gene calls are TRBV2 and TRBJ2-1; TRBD2 aligns across 12 bases. Looked up from germline, CDR1 is SNHLY and CDR2 is FYNNEI. The CDR3 sequence is 16 residues long. V was clipped by 5 bases and J by 6 bases; unmatched bases: 8. The CDR3 region is CASSQTGTSGFNEQFF. The CDR3 nucleotides read TGTGCCAGCAGTCAAACCGGGACTAGCGGGTTCAATGAGCAGTTCTTC.

V is TRBV2 and J is TRBJ2-1; TRBD1 is a possible D gene (5 bases). The V gene's germline CDR1 is SNHLY and CDR2 FYNNEI. This CDR3 spans 15 amino acids. Trimming took 6 bases from V and 2 from J, leaving 14 bases between them. CDR3 sequence: CASRDGALTYNEQFF. The CDR3 coding sequence is TGTGCCAGCAGGGATGGGGCCCTTACCTACAATGAGCAGTTCTTC.

This clone has only one observation. The gene calls are TRBV9 and TRBJ2-2, with 8 bases aligning to TRBD2. The trim removed 2 bases at V and 2 bases at J, leaving 2 bases unmatched. The CDR3 is 15 amino acids. Germline CDR1 reads SGDLS; CDR2 reads YYNGEE. CDR3 nucleotide sequence: TGTGCCAGCAGCGTTAGCGGGACAAACACCGGGGAGCTGTTTTTT. It is translated as CASSVSGTNTGELFF.

The CDR3 loop is CASSLVAGGNIQYF. CDR3 DNA: TGTGCCAGCAGCTTGGTCGCGGGCGGCAACATTCAGTACTTC. V usage is TRBV5-6 and J usage is TRBJ2-4; possibly TRBD2 for D (5 bases). Per germline, CDR1 SGHDT and CDR2 YYEEEE. Trimming removed 0 bases at V and 7 bases at J, with 11 bases between. The CDR3 length is 14 residues.

A remark on this clone: At one boundary the junction diverges from the germline segment, which might be a read error. The chain recombines TRBV7-6 with TRBJ2-1, with 10 bases identical to TRBD1. This CDR3 comprises 15 residues. Germline V gene sequence: CDR1 SGHVS, CDR2 FNYEAQ. Written as DNA, the CDR3 is TGTGCTAGCAGCTTAGGAGGGACAGGGGACAATGAGCAGTTCTTC. This codes for CASSLGGTGDNEQFF.

The chain is built from TRBV9 and TRBJ1-5; 7 bases align to TRBD1. The CDR3 extends over 14 amino acids. J lost 3 bases, V lost 3 bases, and 3 bases had no gene match. Per germline, CDR1 SGDLS and CDR2 YYNGEE. As DNA, the CDR3 is TGTGCCAGCAGCGCCGGGACAGTCAATCAGCCCCAGCATTTT. Amino acid sequence: CASSAGTVNQPQHF. The full variable domain, in which reference TRBV9 and TRBJ1-5 provide the parts outside the CDR3, is DSGVTQTPKHLITATGQRVTLRCSPRSGDLSVYWYQQSLDQGLQFLIQYYNGEERAKGNILERFSAQQFPDLHSELNLSSLELGDSALYFCASSAGTVNQPQHFGDGTRLSIL.

The chain carries TRBV6-5 and TRBJ1-4; 7 positions agree with TRBD1. In germline, CDR1 is MNHEY, CDR2 SVGAGI. The CDR3 has 14 residues. The V segment lost 4 bases and the J segment 8 bases; nucleotides outside the gene matches: 7. The CDR3 DNA is TGTGCCAGCAGTTCGGACAGGAAAAAGGAAAAACTGTTTTTT. This codes for CASSSDRKKEKLFF.

The chain carries TRBV6-6 and TRBJ2-7, with D possibly being TRBD1 (5 bases). V lost 2 bases to trimming and J lost 3 bases, with 11 bases between them. This CDR3 has 14 residues. The germline gives CDR1 MNHNY, CDR2 SVGAGI (reference sequence). The CDR3 reads CASSYRGFSYEQYF. The CDR3 DNA follows: TGTGCCAGCAGTTACAGGGGCTTTAGCTACGAGCAGTACTTC.

The genes are TRBV7-9 and TRBJ2-1; 11 bases agree with TRBD1. The CDR3 runs 15 residues. From germline, CDR1 is SEHNR and CDR2 FQNEAQ (reference sequence). The J segment lost 12 bases and the V segment lost 4 bases, leaving 11 bases of the junction unmatched. The CDR3 here is CASSSTGQGVVAQFF. The CDR3 DNA reads as TGTGCCAGCAGCTCGACGGGACAGGGGGTTGTTGCGCAGTTCTTC.

In this sample, this clone turned up once. The chain couples TRBV5-1 to TRBJ2-7; TRBD1 agrees at 9 bases. V trimming: 2 bases; J trimming: 5 bases; junction bases outside the gene matches: 5. The CDR3 extends over 14 amino acids. Germline-derived CDR1 and CDR2 are SGHRS and YFSETQ. The CDR3 DNA reads TGCGCCAGCAGCTTCACCGGGACAGGGAACGAGCAGTACTTC. It is translated as CASSFTGTGNEQYF.

This rearrangement joins TRBV20-1 to TRBJ2-1; perhaps TRBD2 as D (6 bases). Germline values: CDR1 DFQATT, CDR2 SNEGSKA (reference sequence). The CDR3 covers 11 residues. With 5 bases removed from V and 15 bases from J, the gap between germline ends came to 17 bases. CDR3 protein: CSAGGLPEAFF. In DNA form, the CDR3 reads TGCAGTGCTGGGGGACTCCCCGAGGCGTTCTTC.

The chain recombines TRBV6-5 with TRBJ2-7; 7 bases are shared with TRBD1. Germline V gene lookup returns CDR1 MNHEY and CDR2 SVGAGI. Trimming took 0 bases from V and 3 from J; bases not matched to a gene: 2. This CDR3 contains 14 residues. This CDR3 reads CASSYSRTGYEQYF. DNA of the CDR3: TGTGCCAGCAGTTACTCGCGGACAGGCTACGAGCAGTACTTC.

V gene TRBV6-1 combines with J gene TRBJ1-1; no firm D call. V lost 7 bases to trimming and J lost 3 bases, with 12 bases between them. The CDR3 loop spans 13 amino acids. Germline CDR1 and CDR2: MNHNS and SASEGT. This CDR3 is CASKEEMDTEAFF. The DNA of the CDR3 is TGTGCCAGCAAAGAGGAGATGGACACTGAAGCTTTCTTT.

V and J are TRBV30 and TRBJ2-5, with a possible D match to TRBD2 (5 bases). CDR1 is GTSNPN and CDR2 is SVGIG in the germline V gene (reference sequence). The CDR3 contains 15 residues. V lost 1 base, J lost 4 bases, and 16 bases lay in between. The CDR3 reads CAWSGPAAAGETQYF. The DNA of the CDR3 is TGTGCCTGGAGTGGGCCAGCGGCCGCGGGAGAGACCCAGTACTTC.

This chain links TRBV19 with TRBJ1-1, with 9 bases lining up with TRBD1. This CDR3 is 16 amino acids long. CDR1 and CDR2 from the germline V gene are LNHDA and SQIVND (reference sequence). The ends lost 2 bases at V and 7 bases at J; junction bases unmatched: 11. CDR3 region: CASSILKGQGRIEAFF. In nucleotides, the CDR3 is TGTGCCAGTAGTATATTAAAGGGACAGGGTCGTATTGAAGCTTTCTTT.

V and J are TRBV6-6 and TRBJ2-3; 7 nucleotides line up with TRBD2. The CDR3 runs 13 residues. CDR1 and CDR2 from the germline V gene are MNHNY and SVGAGI (reference sequence). V gave up 5 bases and J gave up 5 bases; unmatched junction bases: 4. DNA of the CDR3: TGTGCCAGCAGTCGGGACTACAAAGATACGCAGTATTTT. This sequence encodes CASSRDYKDTQYF.

The V gene is TRBV5-4, the J gene TRBJ2-7; D possibly corresponds to TRBD1 (6 bases). CDR1 SGHNT and CDR2 YYREEE come from the germline V gene (reference sequence). Trimming removed 4 bases from V and 5 bases from J, with 10 bases in between. The CDR3 extends over 12 amino acids. This chain's CDR3 is CASSANRDEQYF. The DNA for the CDR3 is TGTGCCAGCAGCGCGAACAGGGACGAGCAGTACTTC.

The rearrangement uses TRBV9 and TRBJ2-3; the D gene is possibly TRBD2 (6 bases). The germline V gene encodes CDR1 SGDLS and CDR2 YYNGEE. CDR3 length: 14 residues. V was cut by 3 bases and J by 5 bases, with 13 bases left in between. CDR3 nucleotides: TGTGCCAGCAGCGCCGGACGGGAGATAGATACGCAGTATTTT. Encoded protein: CASSAGREIDTQYF. Together with reference TRBV9 and TRBJ2-3, the CDR3 gives the full variable domain: DSGVTQTPKHLITATGQRVTLRCSPRSGDLSVYWYQQSLDQGLQFLIQYYNGEERAKGNILERFSAQQFPDLHSELNLSSLELGDSALYFCASSAGREIDTQYFGPGTRLTVL.

The chain is built from TRBV5-4 and TRBJ2-3, with D perhaps TRBD2 (5 bases). CDR3 length: 14 residues. Germline assignment: CDR1 SGHNT and CDR2 YYREEE (reference sequence). V lost 0 bases and J lost 3, with 8 bases in between. The CDR3 sequence: CASSLEAETDTQYF. For the CDR3, the DNA is TGTGCCAGCAGCTTGGAAGCGGAAACAGATACGCAGTATTTT.

The chain employs TRBV30 and TRBJ1-2; the D gene is possibly TRBD1 (5 bases). Germline values: CDR1 GTSNPN, CDR2 SVGIG (reference sequence). The CDR3 is 13 amino acids. V gave up 6 bases and J gave up 4 bases, with 15 bases separating them. Here the CDR3 DNA reads TGTGCCTGCAATGGGGCTCTCACCTATGGCTACACCTTC. This encodes CACNGALTYGYTF.

The chain has TRBV11-3 and TRBJ2-7; D call uncertain. V was pared by 5 bases and J by 1 base, with 12 bases between. Germline-derived CDR1 and CDR2 are SGHNT and YENEEA. The CDR3 extends over 14 amino acids. The CDR3 bases are TGTGCCAGCAGCCCCGGTGATAATTCCTACGAGCAGTACTTC. Translation gives CASSPGDNSYEQYF.